This TCR beta chain came from a study of cytomegalovirus exposure and HLA in healthy donors. Notes on the study in general: In a later analysis, V- and J-gene trimming of beta chains associated with a DCLRE1C missense variant, replicated independently.

Germline CDR1 is SGDLS and CDR2 is YYNGEE. Trimming cost V 3 bases and J 4 bases, with 17 bases left between them. The CDR3 length is 16 residues. The PCR ran on 60 Vbeta and 13 Jbeta primers. Original methodology: Later analysis identified tens of millions of unique TCR beta chains, some 10 million shared. The protocol was immunoSEQ multiplex PCR, while the TCRdb copy is restricted to in-frame clones and leaves out a portion. V and J calls and clone size follow that table, whereas D and trimming were derived from the DNA. The repertoire holds 150,000 to 200,000 clones, over 75% seen once, with approximately 8.5% in the top ten. The study sampled nominally healthy donors, though unrecorded immune exposures were likely. A remark on this clone: The antigen is unknown.

The chain employs TRBV9 and TRBJ2-1, with TRBD2 as a possible D gene (6 bases). This TCR derives from a man in his late teens or twenties in good health and CMV-seropositive. The sequenced material came from PBMCs. Here the CDR3 DNA reads TGTGCCAGCAGCGCACGGCTTCAGGGACTGTACAATGAGCAGTTCTTC. Translated, it gives CASSARLQGLYNEQFF.